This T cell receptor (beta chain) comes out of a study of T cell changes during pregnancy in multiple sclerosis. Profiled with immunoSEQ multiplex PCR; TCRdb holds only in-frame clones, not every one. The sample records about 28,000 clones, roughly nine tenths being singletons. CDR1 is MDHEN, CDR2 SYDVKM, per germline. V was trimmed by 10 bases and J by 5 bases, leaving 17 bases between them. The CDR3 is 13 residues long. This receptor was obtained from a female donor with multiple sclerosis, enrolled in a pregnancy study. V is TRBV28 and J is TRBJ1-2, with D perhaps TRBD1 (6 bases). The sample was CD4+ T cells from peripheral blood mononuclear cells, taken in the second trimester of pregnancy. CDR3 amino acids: CAITRARGYGYTF. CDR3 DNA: TGTGCCATCACGAGGGCCAGGGGTTATGGCTACACCTTC.